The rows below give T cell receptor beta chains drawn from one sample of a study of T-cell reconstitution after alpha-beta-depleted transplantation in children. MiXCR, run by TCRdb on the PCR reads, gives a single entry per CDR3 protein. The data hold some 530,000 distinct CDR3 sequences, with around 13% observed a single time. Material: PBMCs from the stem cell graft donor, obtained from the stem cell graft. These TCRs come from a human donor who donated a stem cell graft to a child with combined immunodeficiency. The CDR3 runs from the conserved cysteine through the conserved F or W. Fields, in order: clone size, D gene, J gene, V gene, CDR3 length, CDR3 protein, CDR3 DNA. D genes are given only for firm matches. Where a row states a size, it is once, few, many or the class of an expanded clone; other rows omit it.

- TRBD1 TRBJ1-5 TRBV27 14 CASSFGQGKQPQHF TGTGCCAGCAGTTTCGGACAGGGGAAGCAGCCCCAGCATTTT
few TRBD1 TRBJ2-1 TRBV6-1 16 CASSTGTGYVYNEQFF TGTGCCAGCAGTACCGGGACAGGTTATGTGTACAATGAGCAGTTCTTC
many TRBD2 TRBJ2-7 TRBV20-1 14 CSASRSGGSTEQYF TGCAGTGCTAGTCGGTCGGGAGGGTCGACCGAGCAGTACTTC
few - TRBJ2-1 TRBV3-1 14 CASSQDRGVTEQFF TGTGCCAGCAGCCAAGATCGAGGGGTGACTGAGCAGTTCTTC
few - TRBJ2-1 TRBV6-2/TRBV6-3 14 CASSDPGTLNEQFF TGTGCCAGCAGTGACCCCGGGACACTGAATGAGCAGTTCTTC
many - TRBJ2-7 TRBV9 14 CASSVQPGLEEQYF TGTGCCAGCAGCGTTCAACCAGGACTTGAGGAGCAGTACTTC
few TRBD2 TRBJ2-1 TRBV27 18 CASSPVSGLAGEYNEQFF TGTGCCAGCAGTCCTGTATCGGGACTAGCGGGGGAGTACAATGAGCAGTTCTTC
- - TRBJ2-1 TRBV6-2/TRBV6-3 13 CASNPLDYNEQFF TGTGCCAGCAACCCACTAGACTACAATGAGCAGTTCTTC
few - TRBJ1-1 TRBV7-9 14 CASSSTGSSTEAFF TGTGCCAGCAGCTCTACAGGGTCGAGCACTGAAGCTTTCTTT
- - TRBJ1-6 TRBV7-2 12 CASSLGQPPLHF TGTGCCAGCAGCTTAGGACAGCCACCCCTCCACTTT
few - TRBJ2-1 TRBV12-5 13 CASGLSSYNEQFF TGTGCTAGTGGTTTGAGCTCCTACAATGAGCAGTTCTTC
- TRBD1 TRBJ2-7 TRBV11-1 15 CASSYRDRGTYEQYF TGTGCCAGCAGCTACCGGGACAGGGGGACCTACGAGCAGTACTTC
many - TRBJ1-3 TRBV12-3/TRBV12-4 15 CASSLYSGAGNTIYF TGTGCCAGCAGTTTGTACTCAGGGGCTGGAAACACCATATATTTT
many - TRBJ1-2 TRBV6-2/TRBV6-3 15 CASSYSPSAAYGYTF TGTGCCAGCAGTTACTCCCCGTCGGCAGCTTATGGCTACACCTTC